Given below is one TCR beta chain in context. Antigen unknown. At one boundary the junction diverges from the germline segment, which might be a read error. This sample was taken from a study of cytomegalovirus exposure and HLA in healthy donors. Study-wide background: Both the 120 validation repertoires and the 550 to 750 first-cohort repertoires used the same platform, as reported by a later analysis. Study results and caveats: The majority of TCR sequences were rare, yet some public TCRs appeared in many donors. For cytomegalovirus status, the classifier reportedly gave diagnoses with high specificity and sensitivity.

Generated by immunoSEQ multiplex PCR, the TCRdb table keeps only in-frame clones and is missing some. The sample yields approximately 58,000 clones, around 90% seen once. This CDR3 has 20 amino acids. CDR1 and CDR2 (germline): SSHAT, FNYEAQ (reference sequence). A roughly 120-subject validation cohort, separate from the roughly 680-subject first cohort, supplied the donors. The receptor's source is a woman younger than 45 in good health and CMV-seronegative. The sequenced sample was PBMCs. The rearrangement uses TRBV7-7 and TRBJ2-1; 10 bases align to TRBD2. The CDR3 nucleotides are TGTGCTAGCAGCTTCTCTCTAGCGGGAGAGTCCCCGCCTACAACCAATGAGCAGTTCTTC. Translated: CASSFSLAGESPPTTNEQFF.